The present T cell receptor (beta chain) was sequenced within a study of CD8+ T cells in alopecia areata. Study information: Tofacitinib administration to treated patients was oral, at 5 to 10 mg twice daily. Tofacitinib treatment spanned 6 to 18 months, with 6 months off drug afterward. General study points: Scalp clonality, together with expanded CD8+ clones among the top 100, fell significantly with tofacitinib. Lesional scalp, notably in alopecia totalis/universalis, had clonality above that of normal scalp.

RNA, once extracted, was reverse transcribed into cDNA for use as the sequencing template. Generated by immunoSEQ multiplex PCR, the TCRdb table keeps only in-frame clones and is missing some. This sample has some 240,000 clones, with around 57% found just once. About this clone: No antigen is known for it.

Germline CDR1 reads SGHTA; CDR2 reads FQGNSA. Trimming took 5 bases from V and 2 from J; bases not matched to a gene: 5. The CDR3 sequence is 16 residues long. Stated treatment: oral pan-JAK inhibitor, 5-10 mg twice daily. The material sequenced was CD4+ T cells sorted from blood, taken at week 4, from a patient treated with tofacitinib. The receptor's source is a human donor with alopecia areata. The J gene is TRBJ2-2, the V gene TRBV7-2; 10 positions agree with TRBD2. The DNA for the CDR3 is TGTGCCAGCAGCGCAGCGGGGGGGATTAACACCGGGGAGCTGTTTTTT. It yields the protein CASSAAGGINTGELFF.